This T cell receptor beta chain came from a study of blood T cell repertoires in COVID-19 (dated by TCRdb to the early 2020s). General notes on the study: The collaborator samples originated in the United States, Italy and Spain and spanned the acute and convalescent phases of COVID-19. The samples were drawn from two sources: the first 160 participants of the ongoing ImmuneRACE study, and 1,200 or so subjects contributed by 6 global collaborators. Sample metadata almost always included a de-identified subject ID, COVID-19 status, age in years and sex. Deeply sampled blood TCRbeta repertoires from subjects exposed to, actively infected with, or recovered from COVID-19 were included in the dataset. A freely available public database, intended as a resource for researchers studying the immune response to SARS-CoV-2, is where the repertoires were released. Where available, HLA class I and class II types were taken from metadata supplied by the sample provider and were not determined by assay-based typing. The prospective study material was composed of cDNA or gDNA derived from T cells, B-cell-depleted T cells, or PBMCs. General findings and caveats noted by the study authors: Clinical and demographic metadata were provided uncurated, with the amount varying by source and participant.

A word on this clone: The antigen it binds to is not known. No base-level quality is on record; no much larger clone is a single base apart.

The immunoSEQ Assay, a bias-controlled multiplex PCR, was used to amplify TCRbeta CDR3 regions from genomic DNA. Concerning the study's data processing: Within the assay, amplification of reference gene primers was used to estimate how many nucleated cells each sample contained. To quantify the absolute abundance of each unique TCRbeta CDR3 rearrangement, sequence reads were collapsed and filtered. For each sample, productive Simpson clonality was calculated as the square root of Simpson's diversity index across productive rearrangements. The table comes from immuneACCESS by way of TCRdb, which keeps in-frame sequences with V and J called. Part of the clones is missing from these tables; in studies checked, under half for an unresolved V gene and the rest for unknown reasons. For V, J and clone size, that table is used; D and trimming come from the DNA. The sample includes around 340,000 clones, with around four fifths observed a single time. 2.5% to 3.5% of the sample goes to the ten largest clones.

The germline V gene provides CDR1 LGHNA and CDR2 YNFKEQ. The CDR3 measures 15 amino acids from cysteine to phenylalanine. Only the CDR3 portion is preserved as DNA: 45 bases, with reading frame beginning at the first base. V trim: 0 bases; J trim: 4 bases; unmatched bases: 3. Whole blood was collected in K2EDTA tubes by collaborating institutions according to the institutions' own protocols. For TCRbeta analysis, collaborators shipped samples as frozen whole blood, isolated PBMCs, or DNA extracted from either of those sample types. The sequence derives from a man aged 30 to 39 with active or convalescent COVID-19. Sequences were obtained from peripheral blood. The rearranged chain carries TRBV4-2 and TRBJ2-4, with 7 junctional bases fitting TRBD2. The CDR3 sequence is CASSQDWGGKNIQYF. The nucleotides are TGTGCCAGCAGCCAAGATTGGGGGGGAAAAAACATTCAGTACTTC.